This TCR beta chain was recovered during a study of breast tumors, draining lymph nodes, adjacent tissues listed by TCRdb under 2016. In terms of the full investigation: TCR beta repertoires were compared across tumor, adjacent nontumor tissue and axillary lymph nodes obtained from breast cancer patients. In human breast cancer, the study set out to assess how tumor, surrounding tissue and draining lymph node repertoires relate to one another and whether T cells might be exchanged between them. The full study reports these points: The similarity between tumor and nontumor tissue repertoires was significantly greater in luminal-like breast cancer than in basal-like breast cancer. A scenario in which most tumor T cells derive from the lymph node and then expand within tumor tissue was judged to be consistent with the data. The study presented the conclusion that tumor T cells originate in lymph nodes as consistent with a hypothesis, not as something directly demonstrated. Tumor T-cell repertoires showed less diversity than lymph node repertoires and more diversity than nontumor tissue repertoires, and tumor T-cell repertoires showed preferential V and J gene usage.

This clonotype was picked up a small number of times. What antigen it recognizes has not been identified. One base away there is no much larger clone; base qualities are not given. The lymph node samples were taken from the axillary draining lymph nodes of breast cancer patients. Data came from an Illumina HiSeq 2000. Multiplex PCR amplification was used to build the TCR beta chain libraries. High-throughput sequencing was used to analyze the amplified TCR beta chain products. The public sequencing data were trimmed at Q25 with fastp and processed into clonotypes with MiXCR by TCRdb, which kept only in-frame beta chains. Every CDR3 protein is listed once, alongside the most common genes and DNA of its rows. The sample data list more than 200,000 distinct CDR3 sequences, and 32% of these were observed just once. The top ten constitute over 1.1% of the sample. V sheds 5 bases and J sheds 7 bases, leaving 24 bases between their ends. The germline V gene provides CDR1 MNHNS and CDR2 SASEGT. The CDR3 covers 17 residues, taking in both the cysteine and the phenylalanine. The DNA shown is the 51-base CDR3, in frame from base 1.

The chain was built from TRBV6-1 and TRBJ1-5; TRBD1 could be the D gene, as 6 bases match. Sequencing was carried out using axillary lymph node tissue. The receptor was derived from a female donor with breast cancer. Some clones in this sample may be carry-over from other donors' samples. The nucleotide sequence reads TGTGCCAGCAGTCCCTACTACGCTACAGGGAGAAGCCAGCCCCAGCATTTT. Its protein product is CASSPYYATGRSQPQHF.